This T cell receptor beta chain is drawn from a study of T cells in Graves' hyperthyroidism and ophthalmopathy. About the study: Before treatment of any kind, peripheral blood was taken at initial diagnosis.

About this clonotype itself: The antigen is undetermined.

Notes on the study in general: Ophthalmopathy onset followed model prediction by a median roughly 6 months. Stable hyperthyroidism was told apart from ophthalmopathy by a model built on 13 V-J features.

Amplification yielded TCR beta CDR3 regions, with RNA transcripts as the source. Carried out on the TCR CDR3, a first-round RT-PCR used the HTBI primer set. TCRdb redid the calling of the multiplex PCR reads with MiXCR, one entry per CDR3 protein. The top ten clones hold around a sixth of a sample with 400,000 to 550,000 distinct CDR3 sequences, around 15% of them seen once. This TCR derives from a woman under 30 with Graves' hyperthyroidism. Sequenced: blood.

CDR3 in DNA: TGTGCCAGCAGTTCCAGGGGGCGGACTGAAGCTTTCTTT. Translation: CASSSRGRTEAFF. The chain employs TRBV27 and TRBJ1-1, with 8 nucleotides matching TRBD1. Germline V gene lookup returns CDR1 MNHEY and CDR2 SMNVEV (reference sequence). The CDR3 contains 13 residues. The V segment lost 4 bases and the J segment 5 bases; nucleotides outside the gene matches: 3.